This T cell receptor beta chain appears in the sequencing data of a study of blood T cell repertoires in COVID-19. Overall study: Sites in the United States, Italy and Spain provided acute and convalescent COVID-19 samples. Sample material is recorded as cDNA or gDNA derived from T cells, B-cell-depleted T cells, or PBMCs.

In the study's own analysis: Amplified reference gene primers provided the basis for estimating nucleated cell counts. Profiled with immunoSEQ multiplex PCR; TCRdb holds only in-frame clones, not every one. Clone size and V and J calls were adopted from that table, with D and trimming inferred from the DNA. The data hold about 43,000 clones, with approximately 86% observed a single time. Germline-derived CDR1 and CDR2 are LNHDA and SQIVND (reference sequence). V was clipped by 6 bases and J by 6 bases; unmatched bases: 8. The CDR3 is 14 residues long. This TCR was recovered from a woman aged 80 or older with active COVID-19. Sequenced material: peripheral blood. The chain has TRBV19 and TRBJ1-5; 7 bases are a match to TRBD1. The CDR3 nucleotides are TGTGCCAGTAGACTTACAGGGGACGGTCAGCCCCAGCATTTT. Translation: CASRLTGDGQPQHF.